The rows below give T cell receptor beta chains drawn from one sample of a study of glioma-infiltrating T cells after dendritic cell vaccination. The assay was immunoSEQ multiplex PCR, and TCRdb's table has in-frame clones only and misses some. The sample lists fewer than 40,000 clones; roughly nine tenths were seen once. This specimen was blood, taken before dendritic cell vaccination. The receptor set was obtained from a human donor with glioblastoma. Each CDR3 is given with its conserved first and last residue. A D gene is named only where the DNA matches it firmly. A row's size may be missing; if present it is once, few, many or a size class.

D: -; V: TRBV7-8; size: once; J: TRBJ1-3; CDR3: CASSLVWGRSSGNTIYF; DNA: TGTGCCAGCAGCTTAGTATGGGGGCGATCCTCTGGAAACACCATATATTTT
D: -; V: TRBV6-5; size: once; J: TRBJ2-3; CDR3: CASRGNTDTQYF; DNA: TGTGCCAGCCGGGGGAACACAGATACGCAGTATTTT
D: TRBD1; V: TRBV6-6; size: -; J: TRBJ2-7; CDR3: CASWTGSIYEQYF; DNA: TGTGCCAGCTGGACAGGGAGTATCTACGAGCAGTACTTC
D: -; V: TRBV19; size: few; J: TRBJ1-6; CDR3: CASSIQAYNSPLHF; DNA: TGTGCCAGTAGTATCCAGGCCTATAATTCACCCCTCCACTTT
D: -; V: TRBV5-5; size: -; J: TRBJ2-5; CDR3: CASSLAFGLQETQYF; DNA: TGTGCCAGCAGCTTGGCTTTTGGGCTCCAAGAGACCCAGTACTTC
D: -; V: TRBV6-6; size: -; J: TRBJ2-7; CDR3: CASSYGDRSSYEQYF; DNA: TGTGCCAGCAGTTACGGCGACAGGAGCTCCTACGAGCAGTACTTC
D: -; V: TRBV27; size: -; J: TRBJ1-3; CDR3: CASSSGRNRNTIYF; DNA: TGTGCCAGCAGTTCCGGCAGGAACCGAAACACCATATATTTT
D: -; V: TRBV29-1; size: once; J: TRBJ2-7; CDR3: CSVVGRGEYEQYF; DNA: TGCAGCGTTGTCGGCAGGGGGGAATACGAGCAGTACTTC
D: TRBD2; V: TRBV6-6; size: -; J: TRBJ2-7; CDR3: CASNHRGETYEQYF; DNA: TGTGCCAGCAATCATCGGGGGGAGACCTACGAGCAGTACTTC
D: TRBD2; V: TRBV19; size: -; J: TRBJ2-1; CDR3: CASSIASSGGDAFF; DNA: TGTGCCAGTAGTATAGCTTCTAGCGGGGGGGATGCGTTCTTC
D: TRBD1; V: TRBV7-8; size: -; J: TRBJ2-1; CDR3: CASSLARQGQGYNEQFF; DNA: TGTGCCAGCAGCTTAGCTAGGCAGGGACAGGGGTACAATGAGCAGTTCTTC
D: TRBD1; V: TRBV6-5; size: -; J: TRBJ2-7; CDR3: CASSYNRGSYEQYF; DNA: TGTGCCAGCAGTTACAACAGGGGGTCCTACGAGCAGTACTTC
D: -; V: TRBV4-1; size: -; J: TRBJ1-1; CDR3: CASSQVVPRQGGTEAFF; DNA: TGCGCCAGCAGCCAAGTCGTCCCCAGGCAGGGTGGCACTGAAGCTTTCTTT
D: -; V: TRBV18; size: -; J: TRBJ1-5; CDR3: CASSPTANRGNQPQHF; DNA: TGTGCCAGCTCACCAACCGCCAACAGGGGCAATCAGCCCCAGCATTTT
D: -; V: TRBV5-1; size: -; J: TRBJ2-3; CDR3: CASSWTVTDTQYF; DNA: TGCGCCAGCAGCTGGACTGTCACAGATACGCAGTATTTT
D: TRBD1; V: TRBV7-9; size: -; J: TRBJ2-7; CDR3: CASSARPDRGSSYEQYF; DNA: TGTGCCAGCAGCGCACGGCCGGACAGGGGGAGCTCCTACGAGCAGTACTTC
D: TRBD1; V: TRBV18; size: -; J: TRBJ2-7; CDR3: CASSLYGTGGYEQYF; DNA: TGTGCCAGCTCACTCTACGGGACAGGGGGCTACGAGCAGTACTTC
D: -; V: TRBV7-2; size: -; J: TRBJ2-2; CDR3: CASSLGRVGVTGELFF; DNA: TGTGCCAGCAGCTTAGGGCGGGTGGGAGTTACCGGGGAGCTGTTTTTT
D: -; V: TRBV10-1; size: once; J: TRBJ1-6; CDR3: CASPRRSPLHF; DNA: TGCGCCAGCCCACGGAGGTCACCCCTCCACTTT
D: -; V: TRBV6-1; size: once; J: TRBJ1-5; CDR3: CASSMQISSNQPQHF; DNA: TGTGCCAGCAGTATGCAGATATCCAGCAATCAGCCCCAGCATTTT
D: TRBD1; V: TRBV7-9; size: -; J: TRBJ2-1; CDR3: CASSQARTGSYNEQFF; DNA: TGTGCCAGCAGCCAGGCGAGGACAGGTTCCTACAATGAGCAGTTCTTC
D: TRBD2; V: TRBV9; size: -; J: TRBJ2-5; CDR3: CASSVGGASGGETQYF; DNA: TGTGCCAGCAGCGTTGGTGGGGCTAGCGGGGGAGAGACCCAGTACTTC
D: TRBD2; V: TRBV5-1; size: -; J: TRBJ2-6; CDR3: CASSLAGLAGANVLTF; DNA: TGCGCCAGCAGCTTGGCGGGACTAGCTGGGGCCAACGTCCTGACTTTC